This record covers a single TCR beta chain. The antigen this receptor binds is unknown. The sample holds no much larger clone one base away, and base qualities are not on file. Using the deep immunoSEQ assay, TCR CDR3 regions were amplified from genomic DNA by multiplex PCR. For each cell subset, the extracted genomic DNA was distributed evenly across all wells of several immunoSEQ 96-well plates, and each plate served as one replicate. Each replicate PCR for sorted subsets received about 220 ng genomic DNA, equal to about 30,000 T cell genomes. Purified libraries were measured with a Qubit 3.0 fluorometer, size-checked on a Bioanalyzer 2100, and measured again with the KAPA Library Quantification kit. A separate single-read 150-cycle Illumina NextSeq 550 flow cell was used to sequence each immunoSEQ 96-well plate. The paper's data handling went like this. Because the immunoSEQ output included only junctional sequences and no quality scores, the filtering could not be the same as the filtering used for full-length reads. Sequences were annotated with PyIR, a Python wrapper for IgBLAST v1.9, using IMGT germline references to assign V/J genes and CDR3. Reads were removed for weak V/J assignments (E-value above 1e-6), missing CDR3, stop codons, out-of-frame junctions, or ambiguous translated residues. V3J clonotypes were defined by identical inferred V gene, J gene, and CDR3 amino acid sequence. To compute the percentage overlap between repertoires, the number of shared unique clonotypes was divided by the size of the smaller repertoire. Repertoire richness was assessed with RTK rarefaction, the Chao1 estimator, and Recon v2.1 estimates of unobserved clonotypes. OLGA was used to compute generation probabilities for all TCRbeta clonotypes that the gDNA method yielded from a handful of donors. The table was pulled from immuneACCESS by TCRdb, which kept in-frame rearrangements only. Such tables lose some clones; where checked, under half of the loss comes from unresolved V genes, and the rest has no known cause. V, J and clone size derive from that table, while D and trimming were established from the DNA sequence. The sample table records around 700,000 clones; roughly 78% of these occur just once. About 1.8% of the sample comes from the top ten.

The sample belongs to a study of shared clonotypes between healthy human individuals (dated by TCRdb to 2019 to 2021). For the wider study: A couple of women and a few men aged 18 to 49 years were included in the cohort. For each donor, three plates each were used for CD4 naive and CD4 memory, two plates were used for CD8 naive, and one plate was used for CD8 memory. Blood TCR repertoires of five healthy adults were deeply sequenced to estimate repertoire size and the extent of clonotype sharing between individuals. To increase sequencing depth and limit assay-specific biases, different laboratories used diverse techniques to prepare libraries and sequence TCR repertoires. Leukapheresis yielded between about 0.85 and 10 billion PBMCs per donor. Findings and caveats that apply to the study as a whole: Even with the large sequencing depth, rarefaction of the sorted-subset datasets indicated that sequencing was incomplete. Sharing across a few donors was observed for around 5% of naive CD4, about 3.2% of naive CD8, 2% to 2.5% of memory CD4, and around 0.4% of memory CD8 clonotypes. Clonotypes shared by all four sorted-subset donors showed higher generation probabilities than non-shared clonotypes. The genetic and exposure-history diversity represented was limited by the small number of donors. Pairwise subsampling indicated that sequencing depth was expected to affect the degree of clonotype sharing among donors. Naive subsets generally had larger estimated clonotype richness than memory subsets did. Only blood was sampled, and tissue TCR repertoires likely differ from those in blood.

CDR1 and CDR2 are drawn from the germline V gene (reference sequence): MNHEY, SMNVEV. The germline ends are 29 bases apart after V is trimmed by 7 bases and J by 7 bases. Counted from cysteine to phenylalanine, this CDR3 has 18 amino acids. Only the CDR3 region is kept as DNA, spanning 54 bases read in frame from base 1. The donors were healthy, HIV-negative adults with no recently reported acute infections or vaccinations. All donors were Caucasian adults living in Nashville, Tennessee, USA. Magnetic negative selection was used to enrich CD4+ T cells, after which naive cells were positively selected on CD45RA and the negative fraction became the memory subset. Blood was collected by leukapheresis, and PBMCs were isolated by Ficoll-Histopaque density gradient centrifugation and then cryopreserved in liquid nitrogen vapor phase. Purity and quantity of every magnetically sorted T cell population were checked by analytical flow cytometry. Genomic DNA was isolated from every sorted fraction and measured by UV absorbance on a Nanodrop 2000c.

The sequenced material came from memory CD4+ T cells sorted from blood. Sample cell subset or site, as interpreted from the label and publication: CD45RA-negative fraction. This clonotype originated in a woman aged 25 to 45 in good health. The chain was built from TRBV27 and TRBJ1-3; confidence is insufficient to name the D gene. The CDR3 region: CASTPSGFGKPFWNTIYF. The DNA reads TGTGCCAGCACCCCTTCCGGGTTCGGAAAACCCTTCTGGAACACCATATATTTT.